What follows describes a single TCR beta chain. The antigen remains undetermined. The source of the sample is a study of breast tumors, draining lymph nodes, adjacent tissues. TCRdb passed the multiplex PCR reads through MiXCR, listing each CDR3 protein once. Among 50,000 to 65,000 distinct CDR3 sequences listed, roughly 41% were seen once. Study findings and constraints: Tumor and nontumor repertoires were significantly more similar in luminal-like than in basal-like breast cancer. That most tumor T cells come from lymph nodes remained unproven. Data fit most tumor T cells coming from lymph node, expanding in tumor. Tumor TCR diversity was below lymph nodes but above nontumor tissue.

Germline V CDR1 and CDR2: SQVTM, ANQGSEA. Trimming took 7 bases from V and 0 from J, leaving 12 bases between them. The CDR3 consists of 13 residues. The TCR was taken from a female donor with breast cancer. Some clones in this sample may be carry-over from other donors' samples. Input material: breast tumor tissue. V is TRBV29-1 and J is TRBJ1-1, with D maybe TRBD1 (6 bases). Here the CDR3 reads CSARTAMNTEAFF. The DNA of the CDR3 is TGCAGCGCACGGACAGCCATGAACACTGAAGCTTTCTTT.